Detailed here is one T cell receptor (beta chain). Antigen specificity is unknown. The TRB cDNA libraries were prepared by 5' RACE with UMI labels. TCRdb reanalyzed the 5' RACE reads, giving one entry per CDR3 protein sequence and no DNA. The specimen's table records over 35,000 distinct CDR3 sequences. The record originates from a study of CXCR3-negative and CXCR3-positive naive CD8 T cells. Broader study findings: Naive subsets expressed similar surface CD5; TRB CDR3 features served to infer TCR strength.

Per the germline V gene, CDR1 is SEHNR and CDR2 is FQNEAQ (reference sequence). The CDR3 spans 15 residues. The study sorted every CD8+ T cell subset in triplicate at 300,000 cells each. This chain uses TRBV7-9 with TRBJ2-7; TCRdb gives TRBD2 as the D gene, but with no DNA this cannot be confirmed. The TCR sequence derives from a human donor in good health. Some clones in this sample may be carry-over from other donors' samples. Source material: memory CD8+ T cells from blood. The chain's CDR3 is CASSPSSGGAYEQYF.